This is a list of T cell receptor beta chains from one sample in a study of vaccination effects on CD4 cells after COVID-19. Assay used: immunoSEQ multiplex PCR; TCRdb lists only in-frame clones, some missing. This sample has under 45,000 clones, with more than 65% found just once. The antigens these receptors bind are not known. The sample consisted of CD4+ T cells from PBMCs cultured with HCoV-NL63 spike peptides, taken before COVID-19 vaccination. The receptors come from a human donor who received a COVID-19 vaccine. Each CDR3 is given with its conserved first and last residue. Each record gives: D gene, J gene, V gene, clone size, CDR3 DNA, CDR3 protein. The D gene is left open where the match is weak. The size of a clone is reported for some rows only, either as once, few or many, or as a class for expanded clones.

>.|TRBJ2-1|TRBV19|.
TGTGCCAGTTCCAGACAGAGCTCCTACAATGAGCAGTTCTTC
CASSRQSSYNEQFF
>TRBD1|TRBJ1-1|TRBV5-4|once
TGTGCCAGCAGGCGTCAGACAGGGTATGACACTGAAGCTTTCTTT
CASRRQTGYDTEAFF
>.|TRBJ1-4|TRBV6-4|.
TGTGCCAGCAGTGACGCCAGGGCTGAAAAACTGTTTTTT
CASSDARAEKLFF
>.|TRBJ1-1|TRBV24-1|.
TGTGCCACCAGTGAACCGGGCTCCCGGGGGGAAGCTTTCTTT
CATSEPGSRGEAFF
>.|TRBJ1-6|TRBV18|.
TGTGCCAGCTCACCGCCGGATTCACCCCTCCACTTT
CASSPPDSPLHF
>.|TRBJ2-6|TRBV18|.
TGTGCCAGCTCACCGGACTCTGGGGCCAACGTCCTGACTTTC
CASSPDSGANVLTF
>TRBD2|TRBJ2-6|TRBV5-5|.
TGTGCCAGCAGCTTGGTGATAGGGGGGACTAGCGGATCTGGGGCCAACGTCCTGACTTTC
CASSLVIGGTSGSGANVLTF
>TRBD1|TRBJ1-4|TRBV18|.
TGTGCCAGCTCACTTACGACGGGACAGGGGAGTGAAAAACTGTTTTTT
CASSLTTGQGSEKLFF
>.|TRBJ1-5|TRBV3-1/TRBV3-2|.
TGTGCCAGCAGCCAGGGAGCGGAACAGCCCCAGCATTTT
CASSQGAEQPQHF
>.|TRBJ2-1|TRBV5-4|.
TGTGCCAGCAGCTTGTTACCCGACAGAGGAGAAGAGCAGTTCTTC
CASSLLPDRGEEQFF
>TRBD1|TRBJ2-1|TRBV24-1|.
TGTGCCACCAGAGGGGACAGGGGGACGGATAAAAGCGAGCAGTTCTTC
CATRGDRGTDKSEQFF
>TRBD2|TRBJ2-3|TRBV28|.
TGTGCCAGCAGAGCGGGGTCTACAGATACGCAGTATTTT
CASRAGSTDTQYF
>.|TRBJ1-2|TRBV20-1|few
TGCAGTACAGGCACTAACTATGGCTACACCTTC
CSTGTNYGYTF
>.|TRBJ2-3|TRBV24-1|.
TGTGCCACCAGTGTCCACGGCAGCACAGATACGCAGTATTTT
CATSVHGSTDTQYF
>.|TRBJ1-5|TRBV27|once
TGTGCCAGCAGTTTACTCAGGGGCTCAGATCAGCCCCAGCATTTT
CASSLLRGSDQPQHF
>.|TRBJ1-1|TRBV30|.
TGTGCCTGGGCCCTAGGACGAATGAACACTGAAGCTTTCTTT
CAWALGRMNTEAFF
>TRBD2|TRBJ2-3|TRBV11-3|.
TGTGCCAGCAGCTTAGAGGGACTAGCGGGGGGGCCGGGCACAGATACGCAGTATTTT
CASSLEGLAGGPGTDTQYF
>TRBD2|TRBJ2-5|TRBV7-2|once
TGTGCCAGCAGCCCCTCACTCGTAGCGGGGGGGCCCAGAGAGACCCAGTACTTC
CASSPSLVAGGPRETQYF
>.|TRBJ1-1|TRBV7-2|.
TGTGCCAGCAGCTCGGACACCAACACTGAAGCTTTCTTT
CASSSDTNTEAFF
>.|TRBJ1-5|TRBV28|.
TGTGCCAGCAGTTCCTTGGAGGGCAGTTATAGCAATCAGCCCCAGCATTTT
CASSSLEGSYSNQPQHF
>TRBD2|TRBJ2-3|TRBV9|.
TGTGCCAGCAGCTTCAGCGGGGGCAGGTACCCCGATACGCAGTATTTT
CASSFSGGRYPDTQYF
>.|TRBJ2-3|TRBV27|.
TGTGCCAGCAGTCCACTCAGGGAGGTAGGCACAGATACGCAGTATTTT
CASSPLREVGTDTQYF
>TRBD2|TRBJ2-1|TRBV5-6|few
TGTGCCAGCAAGGGGACTAGCGGAAACAATGAGCAGTTCTTC
CASKGTSGNNEQFF
>TRBD2|TRBJ2-3|TRBV3-1/TRBV3-2|.
TGTGCCAGCAGCCAAGATCATGATTCGCTAGCGGGGGGTGGTACGCAGTATTTT
CASSQDHDSLAGGGTQYF
>.|TRBJ1-5|TRBV6-1|.
TGTGCCAGCACCTACCAGTCGGGGAAAAATCAGCCCCAGCATTTT
CASTYQSGKNQPQHF
>.|TRBJ2-1|TRBV9|.
TGTGCCAGCACCCCAGTGGGGAGCTCCTACAATGAGCAGTTCTTC
CASTPVGSSYNEQFF
>TRBD1|TRBJ2-1|TRBV7-3|once
TGTGCCAGCAGCACATCAGGGGGAAATGAGCAGTTCTTC
CASSTSGGNEQFF
>.|TRBJ2-1|TRBV18|.
TGTGCCAGCTCACAAGCAGGTAACTCAATAGGTGAGCAGTTCTTC
CASSQAGNSIGEQFF
>.|TRBJ1-1|TRBV6-6|.
TGTGCCAGCAGAGGGGGAAGGATGGTGAACACTGAAGCTTTCTTT
CASRGGRMVNTEAFF
>.|TRBJ2-6|TRBV27|.
TGTGCCAGCAGCTCAGGGATCCATTCTGGGGCCAACGTCCTGACTTTC
CASSSGIHSGANVLTF
>TRBD1|TRBJ1-1|TRBV18|.
TGTGCCAGCTCACCTGGTCAGGGGGCAACTGAAGCTTTCTTT
CASSPGQGATEAFF
>TRBD1|TRBJ1-2|TRBV29-1|.
TGCAGCGTTCTGACAGGGGAATATGGCTACACCTTC
CSVLTGEYGYTF
>.|TRBJ1-1|TRBV5-1|.
TGCGCCAGCAGCTTGGAGGTTGGCTCTGAAGCTTTCTTT
CASSLEVGSEAFF
>.|TRBJ1-4|TRBV5-1|.
TGCGCCAGCAGCCCCGGACTCGGGCCTGTAAATGAAAAACTGTTTTTT
CASSPGLGPVNEKLFF
>.|TRBJ2-2|TRBV6-4|.
TGTGCCAGCAGCGCGGGGCTACCGGGGACCGGGGAGCTGTTTTTT
CASSAGLPGTGELFF
>.|TRBJ1-6|TRBV2|.
TGTGCCAGACAGAGCGAGAAGAATAATTCACCCCTCCACTTT
CARQSEKNNSPLHF
>.|TRBJ1-5|TRBV2|.
TGTGCCAGCAGTAAAGGACCGACCTTGGGCCTTAGCAATCAGCCCCAGCATTTT
CASSKGPTLGLSNQPQHF
>.|TRBJ1-2|TRBV4-1|few
TGCGCCAGCAGCCAAGCCGGGGCCGGCGGCCGTAACTATGGCTACACCTTC
CASSQAGAGGRNYGYTF
>.|TRBJ2-3|TRBV5-8|.
TGTGCCTCCCCGAATAATCCGGGGGAGACAGCTAGCACAGATACGCAGTATTTT
CASPNNPGETASTDTQYF
>TRBD1|TRBJ1-4|TRBV4-1|.
TGCGCCAGCAGCCAACCCGGGACAGGGGGCCGGTTGGAAAAACTGTTTTTT
CASSQPGTGGRLEKLFF
>.|TRBJ2-3|TRBV11-1|.
TGTGCCAGCAGCCTGGGCCAAGGAGCAGATACGCAGTATTTT
CASSLGQGADTQYF
>TRBD1|TRBJ1-1|TRBV29-1|once
TGCAGCGTTGAAGGACAGGGCTCTGAAGCTTTCTTT
CSVEGQGSEAFF
>TRBD1|TRBJ1-2|TRBV10-3|.
TGTGCCATCCAAAAGACAGGGGGTTACTATGGCTACACCTTC
CAIQKTGGYYGYTF
>.|TRBJ2-5|TRBV7-2|.
TGTGCCAGTATAGCCCGGGGCCGAGGGGAGACCCAGTACTTC
CASIARGRGETQYF
>TRBD1|TRBJ2-3|TRBV18|.
TGTGCCAGCTCACCACCGGGGACAGGGGGGGATACGCAGTATTTT
CASSPPGTGGDTQYF
>.|TRBJ2-6|TRBV5-4|.
TGTGCCAGCAGCCGCAACGGGGGGGCCAACGTCCTGACTTTC
CASSRNGGANVLTF